Included here is one TCR beta chain sequence, with context. This clonotype was seen a handful of times. No antigen is known for it. The record has no base qualities; no much larger clone is one base away. The CDR3 sequence holds 14 residues, the cysteine and phenylalanine included. Here the CDR3 DNA is all that survives: 42 bases in frame from base 1. The germline V gene provides CDR1 SGHTA and CDR2 FQGNSA. V gives up 5 bases and J gives up 4 bases, and the segment between their germline ends measures 14 bases. The entry originates in a study of T-cell reconstitution after alpha-beta-depleted transplantation in children (dated by TCRdb to the mid-2010s). With respect to the entire study: The study quantitatively tracked T-cell immune reconstitution after TCRalphabeta/CD19-depleted allogeneic hematopoietic cell transplantation in children using TCR repertoire profiling.

Library method: PCR. TCRdb records Illumina HiSeq 2500 as the sequencer. TCR libraries were prepared with molecular barcoding, using unique molecular identifiers to normalize TCRbeta repertoire quantification. TCRdb redid the processing of the public reads, applying fastp at Q25 and MiXCR, and retained in-frame beta chains. Under each unique CDR3 protein, matching rows form one entry showing the most common genes and DNA. The sample includes around 380,000 distinct CDR3 sequences, with approximately 11% observed a single time. The top ten constitute 5% to 6.5% of the sample. The chain is encoded by TRBV7-2 joined to TRBJ2-5; the D gene identity is not certain. The sample was PBMCs from the stem cell graft donor, taken from the stem cell graft. This receptor was taken from a human donor who donated a stem cell graft to a child with acute myeloid leukemia. The DNA reads TGTGCCAGCAGCCCCAGGCCAGTGACAGAGACCCAGTACTTC. It codes for CASSPRPVTETQYF. With the portions outside the CDR3 filled from the reference TRBV7-2 and TRBJ2-5 genes, the complete variable region becomes GAGVSQSPSNKVTEKGKDVELRCDPISGHTALYWYRQSLGQGLEFLIYFQGNSAPDKSGLPSDRFSAERTGGSVSTLTIQRTQQEDSAVYLCASSPRPVTETQYFGPGTRLLVL.